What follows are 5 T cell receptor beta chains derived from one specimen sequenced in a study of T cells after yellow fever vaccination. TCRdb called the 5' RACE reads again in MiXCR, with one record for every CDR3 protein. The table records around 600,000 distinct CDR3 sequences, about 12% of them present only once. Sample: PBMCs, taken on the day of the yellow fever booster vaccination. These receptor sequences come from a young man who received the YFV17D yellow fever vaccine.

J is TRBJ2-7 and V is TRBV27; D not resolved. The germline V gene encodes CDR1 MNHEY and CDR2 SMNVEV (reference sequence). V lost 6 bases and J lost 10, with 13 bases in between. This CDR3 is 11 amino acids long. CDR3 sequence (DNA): TGTGCCAGCAGCAGGCTTGGGAAACAGTACTTC. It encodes CASSRLGKQYF.

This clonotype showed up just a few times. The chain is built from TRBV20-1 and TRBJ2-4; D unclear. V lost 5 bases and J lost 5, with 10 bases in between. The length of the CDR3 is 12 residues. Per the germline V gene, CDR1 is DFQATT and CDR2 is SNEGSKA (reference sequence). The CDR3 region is CSAQDRENIQYF. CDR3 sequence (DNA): TGCAGTGCTCAAGACCGGGAAAACATTCAGTACTTC.

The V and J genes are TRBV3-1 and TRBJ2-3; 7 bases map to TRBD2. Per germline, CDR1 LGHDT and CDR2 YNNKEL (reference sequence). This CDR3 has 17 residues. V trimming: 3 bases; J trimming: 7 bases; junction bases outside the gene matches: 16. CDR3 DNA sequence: TGTGCCAGCAGCCAGATCCCCGGAGCGGGGAAAGGAAATACGCAGTATTTT. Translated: CASSQIPGAGKGNTQYF.

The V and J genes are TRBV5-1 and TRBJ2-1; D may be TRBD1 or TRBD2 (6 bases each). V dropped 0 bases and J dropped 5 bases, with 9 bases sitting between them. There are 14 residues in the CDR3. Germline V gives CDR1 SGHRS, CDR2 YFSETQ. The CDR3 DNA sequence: TGCGCCAGCAGCTTGGCGGGGGCCAACAATGAGCAGTTCTTC. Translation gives CASSLAGANNEQFF.

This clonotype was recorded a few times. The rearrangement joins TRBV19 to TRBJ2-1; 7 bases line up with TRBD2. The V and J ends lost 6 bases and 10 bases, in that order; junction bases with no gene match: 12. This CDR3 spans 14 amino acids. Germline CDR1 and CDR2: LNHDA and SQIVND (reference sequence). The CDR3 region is CASSPGTKDREQFF. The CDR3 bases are TGTGCCAGTAGCCCCGGGACTAAAGACCGGGAGCAGTTCTTC.